This T cell receptor beta chain was recorded in a study of CD8+ T cells in alopecia areata. This CDR3 has 14 residues. Germline V gene data show CDR1 as SGHAT and CDR2 as FQNNGV. Between the trimmed V and J ends, which lost 3 bases and 9 bases, there was a span of 17 bases. The authors extracted RNA and reverse transcribed it into cDNA as the sequencing template. TCRdb keeps only in-frame clones here, not all; method: immunoSEQ multiplex PCR. The data contain roughly 210,000 clones, approximately 40% of them seen just once; the ten biggest clones take up 2.6%. Treatment: oral pan-JAK inhibitor, 5-10 mg twice daily.

Sequences were derived from CD4+ T cells sorted from blood, sampled between weeks 36 and 40, from a patient treated with tofacitinib. This clonotype originated in a human donor with alopecia areata. This chain connects TRBV11-2 to TRBJ2-5, with D unclear. CDR3 sequence (DNA): TGTGCCAGCAGCTTGGTATCAGACCTGGCGGCCCAGTACTTC. Translation: CASSLVSDLAAQYF.